Below are 10 T cell receptor beta chains sequenced from a single sample in a study of spatial heterogeneity in lung cancer. TCRdb recomputed calls from the 5' RACE reads with MiXCR, one row per CDR3 protein. This table has 50,000 to 65,000 distinct CDR3 sequences, 7% to 10% appearing once. Documented time point: sample taken at primary tumor resection. Whole RNA, isolated from tumor, nontumor lung or frozen PBMC, was sequenced without prior sorting. This material consisted of PBMCs, taken at surgery. The receptors come from a female donor with early-stage non-small cell lung cancer.

This clonotype has ten or more counts. The chain has TRBV2 and TRBJ1-5; the D is unclear. Germline values: CDR1 SNHLY, CDR2 FYNNEI. The CDR3 loop spans 14 amino acids. V was shortened by 6 bases and J by 0 bases, with 9 bases between the two germline ends. The CDR3 here is CASRDGISNQPQHF. Written as DNA, the CDR3 is TGTGCCAGCAGGGACGGGATTAGCAATCAGCCCCAGCATTTT.

The gene calls are TRBV7-9 and TRBJ2-2, with D possibly matching TRBD2 (7 bases). V was cut by 4 bases and J by 2 bases, with 14 bases left in between. The CDR3 consists of 16 residues. The V gene's germline CDR1 is SEHNR and CDR2 FQNEAQ (reference sequence). CDR3 protein: CASSSPRGGNTGELFF. The CDR3 coding sequence is TGTGCCAGCAGCTCCCCAAGGGGGGGAAACACCGGGGAGCTGTTTTTT.

This clonotype has a count of ten or more. The gene calls are TRBV4-1 and TRBJ1-3, with 10 bases lining up with TRBD1. J lost 8 bases, V lost 4 bases, and 11 bases had no gene match. From germline, CDR1 is MGHRA and CDR2 YSYEKL. This CDR3 has 16 residues. CDR3 in amino acids: CASSPYKTGGAYTIYF. The DNA of the CDR3 is TGCGCCAGCAGCCCCTACAAGACAGGGGGCGCGTACACCATATATTTT.

This clonotype showed up just a few times. The rearrangement links TRBV5-5 to TRBJ1-4; D is possibly TRBD1 (5 bases). This CDR3 spans 15 amino acids. Between the trimmed V and J ends, which lost 4 bases and 5 bases, there was a span of 15 bases. CDR1 and CDR2 from the germline V gene are SGHKS and YYEKEE (reference sequence). DNA for the CDR3: TGTGCCAGCAGCCCCCCTCCCGGGGGGAATGAAAAACTGTTTTTT. This encodes CASSPPPGGNEKLFF.

This clonotype was seen ten or more times. The chain couples TRBV9 to TRBJ1-1, with a possible D match to TRBD1 (5 bases). Germline lookup yields CDR1 SGDLS and CDR2 YYNGEE. There are 15 residues in the CDR3. V was trimmed by 0 bases and J by 6 bases, leaving 15 bases between them. CDR3 in DNA: TGTGCCAGCAGCGTAGGGTTTGGGGGAGAAGCTGAAGCTTTCTTT. Its protein product is CASSVGFGGEAEAFF.

This clonotype appeared a few times. The rearrangement joins TRBV5-1 to TRBJ2-3, with 13 bases that match TRBD2. The V gene's germline CDR1 is SGHRS and CDR2 YFSETQ. The CDR3 contains 19 residues. Losses at the gene ends were 7 bases for V and 3 bases for J; bases not matched to a gene: 17. The CDR3 DNA follows: TGCGCCAGCTCGCCGCTAGGGCGACTAGCGGGGGGACGTACAGATACGCAGTATTTT. This codes for CASSPLGRLAGGRTDTQYF.

The chain is built from TRBV5-1 and TRBJ1-3, with 8 bases fitting TRBD1. Germline V CDR1 and CDR2: SGHRS, YFSETQ. J was trimmed by 4 bases and V by 4 bases; bases with no gene match: 7. CDR3 length: 15 residues. The CDR3 DNA reads as TGCGCCAGCAGCGACGATGGACAGGGCGGAAACACCATATATTTT. This codes for CASSDDGQGGNTIYF.

The chain links TRBV20-1 to TRBJ1-2; 9 nucleotides line up with TRBD1. There are 14 residues in the CDR3. Germline-derived CDR1 and CDR2 are DFQATT and SNEGSKA (reference sequence). Trimming removed 3 bases from V and 9 bases from J; junction bases left unmatched: 11. The CDR3: CSARGQGGLIRYTF. DNA of the CDR3: TGCAGTGCTAGGGGACAGGGAGGTTTAATCCGCTACACCTTC.

This clonotype was seen many times. CDR3 region: CASSLGPGADTQYF. CDR3 DNA: TGTGCCAGCAGCTTGGGTCCTGGGGCAGATACGCAGTATTTT. This chain links TRBV5-6 with TRBJ2-3, with D uncertain. This CDR3 has 14 amino acids. V was shortened by 0 bases and J by 4 bases, with 9 bases between the two germline ends. The germline V gene encodes CDR1 SGHDT and CDR2 YYEEEE.

The V call is TRBV9, the J call TRBJ2-2; tentative D call: TRBD2 (7 bases). The CDR3 totals 17 residues. V shed 0 bases and J shed 4 bases, with 16 bases lying between them. From germline, CDR1 is SGDLS and CDR2 YYNGEE. The CDR3 sequence: CASSVASGGQGTGELFF. CDR3 nucleotides: TGTGCCAGCAGCGTAGCTTCGGGGGGCCAGGGCACCGGGGAGCTGTTTTTT.